This TCR beta chain was sequenced during a study of T cells in localized non-small cell lung cancer. Clones were sequenced by immunoSEQ multiplex PCR, and TCRdb holds only the in-frame ones, with some missing. The profile shows over 20,000 clones, more than 75% of them singletons. The material sequenced was PBMCs, taken before any cancer treatment. This receptor was identified in a woman aged 40 to 75 with stage II squamous cell lung carcinoma.

CDR3 loop: CASSVTGFGEKLFF. The CDR3 DNA sequence: TGTGCCAGCAGTGTAACAGGGTTCGGTGAAAAACTGTTTTTT. The V and J genes are TRBV25-1 and TRBJ1-4, with D possibly being TRBD1 (6 bases). Germline V gene data show CDR1 as MGHDK and CDR2 as SYGVNS. V shed 4 bases and J shed 7 bases, with 13 bases lying between them. This CDR3 contains 14 residues.